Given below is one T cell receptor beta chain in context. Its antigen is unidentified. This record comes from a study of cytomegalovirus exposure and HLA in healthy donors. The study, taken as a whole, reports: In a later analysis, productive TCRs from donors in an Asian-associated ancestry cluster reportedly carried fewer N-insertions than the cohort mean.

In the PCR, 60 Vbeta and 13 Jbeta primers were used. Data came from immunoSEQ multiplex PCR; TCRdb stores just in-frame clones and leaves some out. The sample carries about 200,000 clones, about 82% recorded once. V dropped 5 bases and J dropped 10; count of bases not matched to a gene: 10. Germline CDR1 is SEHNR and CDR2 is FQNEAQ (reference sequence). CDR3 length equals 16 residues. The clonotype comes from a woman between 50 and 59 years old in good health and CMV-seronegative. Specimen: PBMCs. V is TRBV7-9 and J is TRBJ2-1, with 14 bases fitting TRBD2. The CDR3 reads CASSPLGTSGSGEQFF. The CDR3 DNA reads TGTGCCAGCAGCCCACTCGGGACTAGCGGGAGTGGGGAGCAGTTCTTC.